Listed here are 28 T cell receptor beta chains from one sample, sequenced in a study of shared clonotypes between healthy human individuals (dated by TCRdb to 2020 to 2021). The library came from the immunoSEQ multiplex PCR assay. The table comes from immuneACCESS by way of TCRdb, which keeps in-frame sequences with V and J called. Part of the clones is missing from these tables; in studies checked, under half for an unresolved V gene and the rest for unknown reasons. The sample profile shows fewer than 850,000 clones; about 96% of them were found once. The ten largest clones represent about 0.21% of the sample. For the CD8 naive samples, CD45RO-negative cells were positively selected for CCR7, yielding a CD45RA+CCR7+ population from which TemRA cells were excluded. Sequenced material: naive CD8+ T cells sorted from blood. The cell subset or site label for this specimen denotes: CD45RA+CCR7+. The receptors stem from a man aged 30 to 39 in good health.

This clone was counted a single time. The CDR3 DNA reads TGTGCCAGCAGCGCGTCCACTAGCGCCCCCACCACAGATACGCAGTATTTT. Protein: CASSASTSAPTTDTQYF. This chain uses TRBV13 with TRBJ2-3, with 7 bases fitting TRBD2. This CDR3 comprises 17 residues. Germline CDR1 is PRHDT and CDR2 is FYEKMQ (reference sequence). Trimming at V came to 5 bases and at J to 2 bases, leaving 13 bases not matched to a gene.

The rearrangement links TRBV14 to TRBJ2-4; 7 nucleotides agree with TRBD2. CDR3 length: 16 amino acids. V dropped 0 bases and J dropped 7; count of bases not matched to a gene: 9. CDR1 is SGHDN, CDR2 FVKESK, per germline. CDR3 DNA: TGTGCCAGCAGCCAAGACCTAGCGGACGTACGGAACATTCAGTACTTC. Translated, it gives CASSQDLADVRNIQYF.

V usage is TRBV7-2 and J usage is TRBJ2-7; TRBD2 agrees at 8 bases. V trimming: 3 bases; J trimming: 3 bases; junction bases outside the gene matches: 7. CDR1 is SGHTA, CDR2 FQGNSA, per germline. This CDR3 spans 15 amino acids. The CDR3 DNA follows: TGTGCCAGCAGCTTTTTTGGGGGACTAGGCTACGAGCAGTACTTC. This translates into CASSFFGGLGYEQYF.

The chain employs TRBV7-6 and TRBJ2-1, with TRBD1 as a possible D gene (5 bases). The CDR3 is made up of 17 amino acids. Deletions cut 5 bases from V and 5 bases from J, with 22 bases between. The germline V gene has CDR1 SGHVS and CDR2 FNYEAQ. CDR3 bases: TGTGCCAGCAGCGATCCTCCGACAGAATTAAACGACAATGAGCAGTTCTTC. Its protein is CASSDPPTELNDNEQFF.

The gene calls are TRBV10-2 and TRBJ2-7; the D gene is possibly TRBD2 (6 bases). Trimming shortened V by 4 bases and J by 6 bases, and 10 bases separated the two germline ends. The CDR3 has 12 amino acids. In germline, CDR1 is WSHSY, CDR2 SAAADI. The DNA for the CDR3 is TGCGCCAGCAGTGGGGGGGAAGGCGAGCAGTACTTC. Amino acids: CASSGGEGEQYF.

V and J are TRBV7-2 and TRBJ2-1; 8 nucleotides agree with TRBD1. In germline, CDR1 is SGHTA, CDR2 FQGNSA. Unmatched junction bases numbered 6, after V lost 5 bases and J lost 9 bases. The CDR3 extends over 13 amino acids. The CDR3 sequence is CASSVPGGGEQFF. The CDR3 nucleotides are TGTGCCAGCAGCGTCCCAGGGGGCGGTGAGCAGTTCTTC.

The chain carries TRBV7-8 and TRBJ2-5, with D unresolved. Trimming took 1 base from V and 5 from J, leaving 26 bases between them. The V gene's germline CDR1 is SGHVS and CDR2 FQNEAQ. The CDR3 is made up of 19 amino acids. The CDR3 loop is CASSLGFVSPESPWETQYF. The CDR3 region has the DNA TGTGCCAGCAGCTTAGGATTCGTCTCGCCGGAAAGCCCGTGGGAGACCCAGTACTTC. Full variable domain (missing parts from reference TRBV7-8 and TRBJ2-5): GAGVSQSPRYKVAKRGQDVALRCDPISGHVSLFWYQQALGQGPEFLTYFQNEAQLDKSGLPSDRFFAERPEGSVSTLKIQRTQQEDSAVYLCASSLGFVSPESPWETQYFGPGTRLLVL.

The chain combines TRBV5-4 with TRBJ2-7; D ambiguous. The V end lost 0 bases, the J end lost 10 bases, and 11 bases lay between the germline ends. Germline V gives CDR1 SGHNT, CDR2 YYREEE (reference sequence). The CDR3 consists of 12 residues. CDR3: CASSLGSQAQYF. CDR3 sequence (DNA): TGTGCCAGCAGCTTGGGGTCTCAAGCACAGTACTTC.

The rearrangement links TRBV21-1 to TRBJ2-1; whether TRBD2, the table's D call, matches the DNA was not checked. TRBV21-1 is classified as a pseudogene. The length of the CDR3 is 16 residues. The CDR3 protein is CANGTSGRAWGNEQFF. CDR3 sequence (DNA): TGTGCCAACGGGACTAGCGGGAGGGCCTGGGGTAATGAGCAGTTCTTC.

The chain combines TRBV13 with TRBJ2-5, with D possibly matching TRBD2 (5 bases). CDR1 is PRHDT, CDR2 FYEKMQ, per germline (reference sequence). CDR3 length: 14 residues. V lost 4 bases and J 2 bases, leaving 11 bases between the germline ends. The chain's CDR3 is CASSSRRIQETQYF. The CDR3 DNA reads TGTGCCAGCAGCTCTCGGAGGATTCAAGAGACCCAGTACTTC.

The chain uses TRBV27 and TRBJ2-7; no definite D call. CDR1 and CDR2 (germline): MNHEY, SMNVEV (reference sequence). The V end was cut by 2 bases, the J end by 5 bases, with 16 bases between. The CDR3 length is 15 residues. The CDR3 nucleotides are TGTGCCAGCAGTTTAAGATTGGGTCCAGAAAACGAGCAGTACTTC. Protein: CASSLRLGPENEQYF.

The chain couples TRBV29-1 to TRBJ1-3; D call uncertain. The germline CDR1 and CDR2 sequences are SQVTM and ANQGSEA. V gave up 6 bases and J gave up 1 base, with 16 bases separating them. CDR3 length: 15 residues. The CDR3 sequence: CSVLGEGRSGNTIYF. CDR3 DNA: TGCAGCGTGTTGGGAGAGGGAAGGTCTGGAAACACCATATATTTT.

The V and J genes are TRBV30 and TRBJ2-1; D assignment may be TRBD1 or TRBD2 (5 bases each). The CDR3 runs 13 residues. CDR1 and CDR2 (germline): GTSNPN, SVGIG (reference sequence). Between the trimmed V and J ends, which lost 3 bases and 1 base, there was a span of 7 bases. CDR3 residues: CAWSEGSYNEQFF. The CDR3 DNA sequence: TGTGCCTGGAGCGAGGGGTCCTACAATGAGCAGTTCTTC.

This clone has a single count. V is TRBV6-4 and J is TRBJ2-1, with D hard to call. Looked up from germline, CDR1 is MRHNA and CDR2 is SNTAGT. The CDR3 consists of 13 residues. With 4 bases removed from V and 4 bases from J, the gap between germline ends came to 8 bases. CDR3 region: CASSVEPYNEQFF. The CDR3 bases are TGTGCCAGCAGTGTGGAGCCATACAATGAGCAGTTCTTC.

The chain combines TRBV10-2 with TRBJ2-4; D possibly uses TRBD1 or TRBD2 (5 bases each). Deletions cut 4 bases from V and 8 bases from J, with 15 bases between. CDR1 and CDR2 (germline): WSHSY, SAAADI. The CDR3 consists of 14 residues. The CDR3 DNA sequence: TGCGCCAGCAGTGGGGAATGGGGGAGAGACATTCAGTACTTC. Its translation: CASSGEWGRDIQYF.

Here the CDR3 reads CASSSTGREQYF. The CDR3 DNA reads TGTGCCAGCAGCTCGACAGGGCGCGAGCAGTACTTC. The rearrangement links TRBV11-2 to TRBJ2-7, with 7 nucleotides matching TRBD1. The CDR3 spans 12 residues. Per the germline V gene, CDR1 is SGHAT and CDR2 is FQNNGV. The junction had 3 bases not matched to a gene; V was cut back by 4 bases and J by 6 bases. Drawing the rest from reference TRBV11-2 and TRBJ2-7, the complete variable domain is EAGVAQSPRYKIIEKRQSVAFWCNPISGHATLYWYQQILGQGPKLLIQFQNNGVVDDSQLPKDRFSAERLKGVDSTLKIQPAKLEDSAVYLCASSSTGREQYFGPGTRLTVT.

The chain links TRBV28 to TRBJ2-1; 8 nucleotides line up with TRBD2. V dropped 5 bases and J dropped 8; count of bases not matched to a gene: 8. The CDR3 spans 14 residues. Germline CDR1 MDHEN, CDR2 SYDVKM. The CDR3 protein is CASSPTGGRYEQFF. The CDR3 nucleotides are TGTGCCAGCAGTCCGACGGGAGGGCGGTATGAGCAGTTCTTC.

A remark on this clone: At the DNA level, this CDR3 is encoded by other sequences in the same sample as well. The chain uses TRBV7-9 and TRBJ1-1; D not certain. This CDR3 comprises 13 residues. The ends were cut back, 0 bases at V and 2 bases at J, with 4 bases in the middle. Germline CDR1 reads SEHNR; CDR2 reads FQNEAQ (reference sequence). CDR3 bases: TGTGCCAGCAGCTTAGCCGGAAACACTGAAGCTTTCTTT. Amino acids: CASSLAGNTEAFF.

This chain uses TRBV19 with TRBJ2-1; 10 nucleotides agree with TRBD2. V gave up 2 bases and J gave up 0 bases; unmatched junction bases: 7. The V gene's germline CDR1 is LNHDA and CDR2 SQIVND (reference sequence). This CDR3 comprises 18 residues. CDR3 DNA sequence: TGTGCCAGTAGTATAATGGGACTAGCGTATATCTCCTACAATGAGCAGTTCTTC. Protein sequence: CASSIMGLAYISYNEQFF.

CDR3 in amino acids: CASIIGLLSGNTIYF. CDR3 nucleotides: TGTGCCAGCATCATTGGACTCCTCTCTGGAAACACCATATATTTT. This rearrangement joins TRBV2 to TRBJ1-3; no definite D call. The CDR3 has 15 residues. Germline CDR1 reads SNHLY; CDR2 reads FYNNEI. V was shortened by 7 bases and J by 0 bases, with 13 bases between the two germline ends.

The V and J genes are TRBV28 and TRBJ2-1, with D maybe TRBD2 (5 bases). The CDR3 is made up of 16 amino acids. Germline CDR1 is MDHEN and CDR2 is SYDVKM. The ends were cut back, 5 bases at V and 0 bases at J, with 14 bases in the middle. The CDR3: CASSLPRESSYNEQFF. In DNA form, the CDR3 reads TGTGCCAGCAGTCTCCCAAGGGAGAGCTCCTACAATGAGCAGTTCTTC.

This CDR3 is CASSFGDSPYEQYF. The DNA for the CDR3 is TGTGCCAGCAGCTTTGGGGACTCGCCCTACGAGCAGTACTTC. The V and J genes are TRBV5-6 and TRBJ2-7, with D perhaps matching TRBD2 (6 bases). Germline assignment: CDR1 SGHDT and CDR2 YYEEEE. V was clipped by 2 bases and J by 2 bases, with 11 bases between them. The CDR3 has 14 residues.

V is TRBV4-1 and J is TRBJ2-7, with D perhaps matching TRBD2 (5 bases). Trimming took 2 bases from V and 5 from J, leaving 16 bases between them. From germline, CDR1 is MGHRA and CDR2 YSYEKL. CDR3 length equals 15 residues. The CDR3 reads CASSQYRGQEHEQYF. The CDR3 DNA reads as TGCGCCAGCAGCCAATACCGCGGGCAGGAGCACGAGCAGTACTTC.

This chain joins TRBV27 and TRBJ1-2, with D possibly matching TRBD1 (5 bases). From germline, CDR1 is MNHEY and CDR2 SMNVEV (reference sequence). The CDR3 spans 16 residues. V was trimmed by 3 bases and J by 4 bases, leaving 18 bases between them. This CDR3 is CASSFSLGDKSYGYTF. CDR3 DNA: TGTGCCAGCAGTTTTAGCTTAGGGGATAAGTCCTATGGCTACACCTTC.

The CDR3 coding sequence is TGTGCCAGCAGCTTACAGACCTACGAGCAGTACTTC. This gives the protein CASSLQTYEQYF. This chain joins TRBV7-9 and TRBJ2-7; D not resolved. Trimming took off 2 bases at V and 2 bases at J, with 4 bases between the two ends. Looked up from germline, CDR1 is SEHNR and CDR2 is FQNEAQ (reference sequence). This CDR3 has 12 residues.

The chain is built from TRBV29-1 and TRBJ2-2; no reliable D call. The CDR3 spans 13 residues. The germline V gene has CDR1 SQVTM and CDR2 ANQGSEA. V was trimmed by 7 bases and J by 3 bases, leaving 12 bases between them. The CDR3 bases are TGCAGCGCAATATGGGCTGACACCGGGGAGCTGTTTTTT. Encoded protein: CSAIWADTGELFF.

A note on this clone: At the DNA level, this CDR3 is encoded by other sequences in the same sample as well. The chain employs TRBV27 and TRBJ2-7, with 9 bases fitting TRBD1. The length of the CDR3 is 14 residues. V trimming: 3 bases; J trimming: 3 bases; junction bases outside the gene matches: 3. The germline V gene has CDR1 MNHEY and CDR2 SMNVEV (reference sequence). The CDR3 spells CASSLDRGGYEQYF. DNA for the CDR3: TGTGCCAGCAGTTTGGACAGGGGCGGCTACGAGCAGTACTTC.

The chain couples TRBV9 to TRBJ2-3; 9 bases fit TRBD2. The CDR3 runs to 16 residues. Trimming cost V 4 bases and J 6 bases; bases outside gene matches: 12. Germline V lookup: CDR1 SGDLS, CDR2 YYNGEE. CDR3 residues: CASSPGGLAGLDTQYF. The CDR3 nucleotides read TGTGCCAGCAGCCCCGGGGGGCTAGCGGGGCTGGATACGCAGTATTTT.